This TCR beta chain came from a study of T cell responses to AZD1222 COVID-19 vaccine. TCRdb keeps only in-frame clones here, not all; method: immunoSEQ multiplex PCR. Of fewer than 110,000 clones in the sample, under 95% were seen once. Trimming left V 1 base short and J 0 bases short, with 6 bases between. Germline CDR1 SEHNR, CDR2 FQNEAQ (reference sequence). This CDR3 contains 15 residues. A note on this clone: Its target is not known.

General observations from the study: Reportedly, close to half of spike-specific TCRs are directed against unmutated variant regions. Baseline antibody screening turned up just six seropositive AZD1222 recipients. In all cases, repertoires were sampled only after the peak T cell response.

This chain connects TRBV7-9 to TRBJ1-4; no clear D gene. Sequencing used peripheral blood, obtained on day 0 of AZD1222 vaccination. This sequence was found in an adult in good health. The CDR3 protein is CASSLVRATNEKLFF. In DNA form, the CDR3 reads TGTGCCAGCAGCTTAGTGAGAGCAACTAATGAAAAACTGTTTTTT.